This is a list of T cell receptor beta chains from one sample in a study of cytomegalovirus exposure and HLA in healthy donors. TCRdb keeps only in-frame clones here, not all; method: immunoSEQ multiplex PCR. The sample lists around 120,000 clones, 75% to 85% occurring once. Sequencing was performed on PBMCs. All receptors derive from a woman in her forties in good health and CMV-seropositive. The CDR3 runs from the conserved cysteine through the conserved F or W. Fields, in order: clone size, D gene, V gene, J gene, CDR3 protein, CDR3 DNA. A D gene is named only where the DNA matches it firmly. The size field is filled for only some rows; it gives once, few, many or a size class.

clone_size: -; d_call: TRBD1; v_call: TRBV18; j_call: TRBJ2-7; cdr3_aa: CASSPPTSGQGSYEQYF; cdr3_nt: TGTGCCAGCTCACCACCGACTTCCGGACAGGGGTCCTACGAGCAGTACTTC
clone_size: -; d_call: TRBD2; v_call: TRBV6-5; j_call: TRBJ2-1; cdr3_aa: CASKGPGLAVHEQFF; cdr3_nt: TGTGCCAGCAAAGGTCCGGGACTAGCGGTGCATGAGCAGTTCTTC
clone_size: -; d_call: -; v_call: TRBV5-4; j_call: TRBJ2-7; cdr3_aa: CASSPDWGYEQYF; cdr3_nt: TGTGCCAGCAGCCCGGACTGGGGCTACGAGCAGTACTTC
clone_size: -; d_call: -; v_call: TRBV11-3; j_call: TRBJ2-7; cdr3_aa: CASSPSQSGSEQYF; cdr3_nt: TGTGCCAGCAGCCCTTCCCAGTCAGGGTCCGAGCAGTACTTC
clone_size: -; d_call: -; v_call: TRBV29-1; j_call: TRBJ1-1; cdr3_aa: CSLGGTEAFF; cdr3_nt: TGCAGCCTGGGGGGGACTGAAGCTTTCTTT
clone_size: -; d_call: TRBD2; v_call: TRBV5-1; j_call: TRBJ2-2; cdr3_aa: CASRGTSISGELFF; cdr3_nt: TGCGCCAGCAGGGGGACTAGTATCTCCGGGGAGCTGTTTTTT
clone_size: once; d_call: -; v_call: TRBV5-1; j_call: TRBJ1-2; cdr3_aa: CASSLQGLDGYTF; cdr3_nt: TGCGCCAGCAGCCTACAGGGTTTGGATGGCTACACCTTC
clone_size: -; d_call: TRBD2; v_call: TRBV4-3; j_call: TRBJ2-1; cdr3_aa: CASSQVLASGSYNEQFF; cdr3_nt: TGCGCCAGCAGCCAAGTGTTGGCTAGCGGCTCCTACAATGAGCAGTTCTTC
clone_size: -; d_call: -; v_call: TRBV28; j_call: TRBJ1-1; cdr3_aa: CASSRPGYDTEAFF; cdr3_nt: TGTGCCAGCAGTAGACCAGGGTACGACACTGAAGCTTTCTTT
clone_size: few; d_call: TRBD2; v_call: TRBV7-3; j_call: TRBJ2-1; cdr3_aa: CASSLNPGLQSYNEQFF; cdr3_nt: TGTGCCAGCAGCCTCAACCCGGGACTACAGTCCTACAATGAGCAGTTCTTC
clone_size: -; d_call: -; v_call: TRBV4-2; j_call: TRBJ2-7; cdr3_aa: CASSQVSGSPTYEQYF; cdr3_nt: TGTGCCAGCAGCCAAGTCTCTGGTAGCCCTACCTACGAGCAGTACTTC
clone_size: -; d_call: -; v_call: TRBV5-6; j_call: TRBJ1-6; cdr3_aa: CASSLFSGAIDSPLHF; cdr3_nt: TGTGCCAGCAGCTTGTTCTCAGGGGCCATTGATTCACCCCTCCACTTT
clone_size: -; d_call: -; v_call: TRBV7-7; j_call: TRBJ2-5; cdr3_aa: CASSFSSGEETQYF; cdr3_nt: TGTGCTAGCAGCTTTTCATCGGGGGAAGAGACCCAGTACTTC
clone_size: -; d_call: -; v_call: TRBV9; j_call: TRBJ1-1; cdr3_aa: CASSETPDTRNTEAFF; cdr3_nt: TGTGCCAGCAGCGAGACCCCAGACACGCGGAACACTGAAGCTTTCTTT
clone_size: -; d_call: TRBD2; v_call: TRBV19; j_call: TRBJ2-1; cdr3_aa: CASRINGGGDEQFF; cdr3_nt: TGTGCCAGTAGGATAAACGGGGGGGGCGATGAGCAGTTCTTC
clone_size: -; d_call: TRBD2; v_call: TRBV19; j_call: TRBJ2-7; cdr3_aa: CASSTSGSFYEQYF; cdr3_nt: TGTGCCAGTAGCACCAGCGGGAGTTTTTACGAGCAGTACTTC
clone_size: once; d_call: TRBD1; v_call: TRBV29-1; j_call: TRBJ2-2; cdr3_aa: CSVEEGAGTGGGGELFF; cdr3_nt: TGCAGCGTTGAAGAAGGGGCCGGGACAGGGGGGGGTGGGGAGCTGTTTTTT
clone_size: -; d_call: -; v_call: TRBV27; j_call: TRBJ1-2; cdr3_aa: CASSYGVEDGYTF; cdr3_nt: TGTGCCAGCAGTTACGGAGTGGAGGATGGCTACACCTTC
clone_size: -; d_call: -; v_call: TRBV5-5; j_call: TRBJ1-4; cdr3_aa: CASNGDTGTTNEKLFF; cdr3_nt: TGTGCCAGCAATGGAGACACAGGGACCACTAATGAAAAACTGTTTTTT
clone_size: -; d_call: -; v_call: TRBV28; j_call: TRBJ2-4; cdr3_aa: CASSLLGRAKNIQYF; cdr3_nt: TGTGCCAGCAGTTTATTGGGCAGGGCTAAAAACATTCAGTACTTC
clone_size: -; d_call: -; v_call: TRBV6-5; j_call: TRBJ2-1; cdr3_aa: CASSGPLFYNEQFF; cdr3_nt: TGTGCCAGCAGTGGCCCCCTTTTCTACAATGAGCAGTTCTTC
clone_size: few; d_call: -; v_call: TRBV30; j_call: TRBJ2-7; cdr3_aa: CAWSVGGGREQYF; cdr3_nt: TGTGCCTGGAGTGTAGGGGGGGGGCGCGAGCAGTACTTC
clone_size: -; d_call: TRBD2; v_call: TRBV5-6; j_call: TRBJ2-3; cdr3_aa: CASSSGLISGGTDTQYF; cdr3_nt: TGTGCCAGCAGCTCAGGACTGATTAGCGGGGGAACAGATACGCAGTATTTT
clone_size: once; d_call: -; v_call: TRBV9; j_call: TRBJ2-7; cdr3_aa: CASSDGTAYEQYF; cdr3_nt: TGTGCCAGCAGCGATGGTACAGCTTACGAGCAGTACTTC
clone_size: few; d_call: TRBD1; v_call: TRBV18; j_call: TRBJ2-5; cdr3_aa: CASRPTGGGETQYF; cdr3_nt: TGTGCCAGCCGACCGACAGGGGGAGGAGAGACCCAGTACTTC
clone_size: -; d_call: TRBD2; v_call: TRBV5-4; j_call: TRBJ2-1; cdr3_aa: CASSLDSGGYNEQFF; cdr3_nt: TGTGCCAGCAGCTTGGATAGCGGGGGCTACAATGAGCAGTTCTTC
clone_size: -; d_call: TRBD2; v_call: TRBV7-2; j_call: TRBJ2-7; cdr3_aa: CASSLVPPGLAGGEQYF; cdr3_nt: TGTGCCAGCAGCTTAGTACCCCCGGGACTAGCGGGAGGCGAGCAGTACTTC
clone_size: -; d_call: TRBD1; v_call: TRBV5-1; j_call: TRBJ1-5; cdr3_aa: CASSKTGFEPQHF; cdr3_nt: TGCGCCAGCAGCAAGACAGGGTTTGAGCCCCAGCATTTT
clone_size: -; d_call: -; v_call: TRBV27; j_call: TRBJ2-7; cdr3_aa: CASSVTGSTYEQYF; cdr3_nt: TGTGCCAGCAGTGTAACCGGGAGTACTTACGAGCAGTACTTC
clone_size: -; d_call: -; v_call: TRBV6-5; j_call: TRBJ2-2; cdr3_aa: CASSVTGNTGELFF; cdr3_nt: TGTGCCAGCAGTGTGACGGGAAACACCGGGGAGCTGTTTTTT
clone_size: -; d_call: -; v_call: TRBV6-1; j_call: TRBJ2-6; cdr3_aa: CASSEGGTGVFSGANVLTF; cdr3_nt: TGTGCCAGCAGTGAGGGAGGGACAGGAGTGTTCTCTGGGGCCAACGTCCTGACTTTC
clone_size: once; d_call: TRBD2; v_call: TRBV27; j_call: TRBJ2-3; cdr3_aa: CASGRAGVSADTQYF; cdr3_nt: TGTGCCAGCGGAAGAGCGGGAGTTTCGGCAGATACGCAGTATTTT
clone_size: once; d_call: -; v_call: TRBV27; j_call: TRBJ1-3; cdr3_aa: CASSLGGTAGNTIYF; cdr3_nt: TGTGCCAGCAGCCTCGGGGGGACGGCTGGAAACACCATATATTTT
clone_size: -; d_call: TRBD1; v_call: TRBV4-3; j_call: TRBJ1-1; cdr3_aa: CASSQGDSQTEAFF; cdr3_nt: TGCGCCAGCAGCCAAGGGGACAGTCAGACTGAAGCTTTCTTT
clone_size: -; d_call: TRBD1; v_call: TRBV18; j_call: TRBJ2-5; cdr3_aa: CASSPDDRGPVETQYF; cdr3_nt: TGTGCCAGCTCACCGGATGACAGGGGGCCCGTTGAGACCCAGTACTTC
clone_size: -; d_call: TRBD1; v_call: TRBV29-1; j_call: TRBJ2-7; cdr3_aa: CTTGVRDRYSYEQYF; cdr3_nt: TGCACCACTGGGGTCCGGGACAGGTACTCCTACGAGCAGTACTTC
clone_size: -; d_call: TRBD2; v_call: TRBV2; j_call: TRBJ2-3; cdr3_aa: CASSEIPGGASDTQYF; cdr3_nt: TGTGCCAGCAGTGAAATCCCGGGGGGGGCATCAGATACGCAGTATTTT
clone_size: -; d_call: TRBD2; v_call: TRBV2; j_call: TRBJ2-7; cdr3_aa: CASSEGTRSYEQYF; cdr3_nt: TGTGCCAGCAGTGAAGGGACTAGGTCGTACGAGCAGTACTTC
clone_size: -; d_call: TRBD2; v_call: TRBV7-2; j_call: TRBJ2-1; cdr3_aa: CASASGSTNEQFF; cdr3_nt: TGTGCCAGCGCTAGCGGGAGTACTAATGAGCAGTTCTTC
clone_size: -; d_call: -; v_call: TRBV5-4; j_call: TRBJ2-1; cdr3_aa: CASSRGGGSSYNEQFF; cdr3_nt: TGTGCCAGCAGCCGCGGGGGCGGGAGCTCCTACAATGAGCAGTTCTTC
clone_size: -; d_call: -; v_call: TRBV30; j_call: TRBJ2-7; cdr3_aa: CAWRTPSSYEQYF; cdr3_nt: TGTGCCTGGAGGACACCGAGCTCCTACGAGCAGTACTTC
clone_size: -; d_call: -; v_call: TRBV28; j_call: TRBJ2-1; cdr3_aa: CASSPGGVGSSYNEQFF; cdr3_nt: TGTGCCAGCAGTCCCGGCGGGGTCGGGAGCTCCTACAATGAGCAGTTCTTC
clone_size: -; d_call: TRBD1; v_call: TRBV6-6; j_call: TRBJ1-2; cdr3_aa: CASSYGTGNYGYTF; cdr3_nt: TGTGCCAGCAGTTACGGGACAGGGAACTATGGCTACACCTTC
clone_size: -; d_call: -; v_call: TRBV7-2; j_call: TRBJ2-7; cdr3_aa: CASSLVASATYEQYF; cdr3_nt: TGTGCCAGCAGCTTAGTAGCGTCAGCCACCTACGAGCAGTACTTC
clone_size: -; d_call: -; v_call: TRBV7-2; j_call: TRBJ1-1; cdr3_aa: CASSLPGMNTEAFF; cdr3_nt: TGTGCCAGCAGCTTGCCAGGGATGAACACTGAAGCTTTCTTT
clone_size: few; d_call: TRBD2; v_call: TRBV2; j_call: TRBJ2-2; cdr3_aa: CASSDRLAVTGELFF; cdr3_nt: TGTGCCAGCAGTGACCGGCTAGCGGTCACCGGGGAGCTGTTTTTT
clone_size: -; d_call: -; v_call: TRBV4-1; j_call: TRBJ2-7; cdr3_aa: CASSQTPDIISYEQYF; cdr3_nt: TGCGCCAGCAGCCAAACACCGGACATAATCTCCTACGAGCAGTACTTC
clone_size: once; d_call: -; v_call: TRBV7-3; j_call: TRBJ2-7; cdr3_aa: CASSFGDRQSEQYF; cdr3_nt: TGTGCCAGCAGCTTTGGAGACAGGCAATCCGAGCAGTACTTC
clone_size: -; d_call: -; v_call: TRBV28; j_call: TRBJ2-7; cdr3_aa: CASSLSAYEQYF; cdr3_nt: TGTGCCAGCAGTTTATCGGCCTACGAGCAGTACTTC
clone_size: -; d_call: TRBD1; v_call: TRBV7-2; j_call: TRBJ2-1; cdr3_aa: CASLITGGSDNEQFF; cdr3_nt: TGTGCCAGTCTGATAACAGGGGGCTCGGACAATGAGCAGTTCTTC
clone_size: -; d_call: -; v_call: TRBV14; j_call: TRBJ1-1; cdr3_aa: CASSQERGGGHPNTEAFF; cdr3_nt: TGTGCCAGCAGCCAAGAACGCGGCGGGGGGCACCCGAACACTGAAGCTTTCTTT